The T cell receptor beta chain described here comes from a study of monozygotic twins with cystic fibrosis. CDR3 size: 17 residues. Germline CDR1 is SGHRS and CDR2 is YFSETQ. J gave up 7 bases and V 2 bases, and 15 bases lay outside the gene matches. In regard to this clone: Its antigen remains unknown.

Study-wide points: Co-twins had the most similar V usage for 13 of 16 pairs, J for 8.

The table came from immunoSEQ multiplex PCR; TCRdb's copy has only in-frame clones and leaves some out. The data hold tens of thousands of clones, with about 96% observed a single time. This TCR was recovered from a girl under 10 years old with cystic fibrosis. Sequencing input: blood. V is TRBV5-1 and J is TRBJ2-7; 10 bases are a match to TRBD2. The CDR3 sequence is CASSLLTPPSGRGEQYF. Written as DNA, the CDR3 is TGCGCCAGCAGCTTACTCACCCCGCCTAGCGGGAGAGGGGAGCAGTACTTC.